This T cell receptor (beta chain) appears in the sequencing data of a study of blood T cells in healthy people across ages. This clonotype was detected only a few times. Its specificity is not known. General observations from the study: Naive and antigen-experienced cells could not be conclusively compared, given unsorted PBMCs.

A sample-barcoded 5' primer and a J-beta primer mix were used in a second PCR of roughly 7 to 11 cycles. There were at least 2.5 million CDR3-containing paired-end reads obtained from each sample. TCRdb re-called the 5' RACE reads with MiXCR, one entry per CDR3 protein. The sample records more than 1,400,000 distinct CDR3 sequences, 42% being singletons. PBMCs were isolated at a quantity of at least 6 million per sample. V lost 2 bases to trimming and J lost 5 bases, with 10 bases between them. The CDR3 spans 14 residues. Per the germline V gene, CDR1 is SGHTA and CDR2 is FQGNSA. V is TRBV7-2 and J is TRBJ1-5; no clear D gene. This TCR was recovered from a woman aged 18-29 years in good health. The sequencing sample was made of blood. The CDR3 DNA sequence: TGTGCCAGCAGCTTAACCCCGGGCTATCAGCCCCAGCATTTT. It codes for CASSLTPGYQPQHF.